One sample yielded the 10 T cell receptor beta chains listed below, sequenced in a study of T cell repertoires in cytomegalovirus infection. TCRdb recomputed calls from the reads with MiXCR, one row per CDR3 protein. The sample contains approximately 260,000 distinct CDR3 sequences, over 15% of which appear only once. Sequencing input: CD8+ T cells from PBMCs. Every receptor here comes from a human donor in good health (CMV status not recorded). Some clones in this sample may be carry-over from other donors' samples.

This clonotype was found a few times. This chain connects TRBV19 to TRBJ2-1; possibly TRBD1 or TRBD2 for D (5 bases each). V dropped 4 bases and J dropped 2 bases, with 12 bases sitting between them. Germline V CDR1 and CDR2: LNHDA, SQIVND (reference sequence). The length of the CDR3 is 15 residues. CDR3 sequence reads: CASSTGTYTYNEQFF. CDR3 nucleotide sequence: TGTGCCAGTAGTACCGGGACGTACACCTACAATGAGCAGTTCTTC.

Ten or more counts support this clonotype. This chain links TRBV6-2 or TRBV6-3 with TRBJ2-1, with 7 bases matching TRBD1. Germline V lookup: CDR1 MNHEY, CDR2 SVGEGT. This CDR3 comprises 15 residues. V gave up 6 bases and J gave up 6 bases; unmatched junction bases: 11. CDR3 amino acids: CASRLIQGLLNEQFF. The CDR3 bases are TGTGCCAGCAGACTGATACAGGGGCTTCTCAATGAGCAGTTCTTC.

Worth noting for this clonotype: A much larger clone lies one base from this, so it may be a read error. This chain joins TRBV7-9 and TRBJ2-5; D is perhaps TRBD2 (5 bases). Looked up from germline, CDR1 is SEHNR and CDR2 is FQNEAQ (reference sequence). The CDR3 covers 15 residues. V was cut by 4 bases and J by 4 bases, with 16 bases left in between. As DNA, the CDR3 is TGTGCCAGCAGCTCGGCGGAGGCCGTTGGAGAGACCCAGTACTTC. It translates to CASSSAEAVGETQYF.

This clonotype was detected a few times. V and J are TRBV27 and TRBJ2-7, with D hard to call. Per germline, CDR1 MNHEY and CDR2 SMNVEV (reference sequence). V shed 0 bases and J shed 7 bases, with 19 bases lying between them. The CDR3 contains 16 residues. In nucleotides, the CDR3 is TGTGCCAGCAGTTTATCGTTACCCCCTGTTTATTATGAGCAGTACTTC. Its protein is CASSLSLPPVYYEQYF.

V usage is TRBV4-2 and J usage is TRBJ1-1; maybe TRBD1 (5 bases). This CDR3 spans 15 amino acids. Trimming left V 1 base short and J 3 bases short, with 12 bases between. Germline loops: CDR1 LGHNA, CDR2 YNFKEQ. CDR3: CASSQVYGGYTEAFF. In nucleotides, the CDR3 is TGTGCCAGCAGCCAAGTCTACGGGGGGTACACTGAAGCTTTCTTT.

The chain recombines TRBV6-2 or TRBV6-3 with TRBJ2-1; no clear D. V lost 0 bases and J 2 bases, leaving 14 bases between the germline ends. CDR3 length: 17 amino acids. Germline CDR1 reads MNHEY; CDR2 reads SVGEGT. The CDR3 spells CASSYSRLESPYNEQFF. Here the CDR3 DNA reads TGTGCCAGCAGTTACTCGAGACTCGAAAGCCCCTACAATGAGCAGTTCTTC.

This clonotype has more than one count but fewer than ten. The chain employs TRBV15 and TRBJ1-4; TRBD1 aligns across 9 bases. CDR3 length: 15 residues. V shed 1 base and J 8 bases; nucleotides not matched to a gene: 5. Per the germline V gene, CDR1 is LNHNV and CDR2 is YYDKDF (reference sequence). The CDR3 is CATSRVGQGTEKLFF. The DNA of the CDR3 is TGTGCCACCAGCAGAGTTGGACAGGGGACCGAAAAACTGTTTTTT.

This clonotype was detected only a few times. The chain recombines TRBV6-2 or TRBV6-3 with TRBJ1-1; D is undetermined. V was clipped by 7 bases and J by 4 bases, with 13 bases between them. Looked up from germline, CDR1 is MNHEY and CDR2 is SVGEGT. The CDR3 has 13 residues. CDR3 amino acids: CASTRGARTEAFF. The CDR3 region has the DNA TGTGCCAGCACCCGGGGTGCGCGCACTGAAGCTTTCTTT.

The chain carries TRBV9 and TRBJ2-1, with 12 nucleotides matching TRBD2. Trimming removed 3 bases from V and 12 bases from J; junction bases left unmatched: 10. Germline assignment: CDR1 SGDLS and CDR2 YYNGEE. CDR3 size: 15 residues. The CDR3 region is CASSAGLAGSGGQFF. Here the CDR3 DNA reads TGTGCCAGCAGCGCGGGACTAGCGGGCTCCGGCGGGCAGTTCTTC. The variable domain in full, completed from reference TRBV9 and TRBJ2-1, reads DSGVTQTPKHLITATGQRVTLRCSPRSGDLSVYWYQQSLDQGLQFLIQYYNGEERAKGNILERFSAQQFPDLHSELNLSSLELGDSALYFCASSAGLAGSGGQFFGPGTRLTVL.

The chain links TRBV13 to TRBJ2-5; 7 bases align to TRBD2. Germline V gene sequence: CDR1 PRHDT, CDR2 FYEKMQ (reference sequence). This CDR3 comprises 15 residues. The ends lost 5 bases at V and 0 bases at J; junction bases unmatched: 6. CDR3 coding DNA: TGTGCCAGCAGCCGCCGGCGGGGGAACCAAGAGACCCAGTACTTC. Its translation: CASSRRRGNQETQYF.